Listed below are T cell receptor beta chains from one sample, sequenced in a study of T cell repertoires in ileal Crohn's disease. The table came from immunoSEQ multiplex PCR; TCRdb's copy has only in-frame clones and leaves some out. The data contain several thousand clones, around 75% of them singletons. Source material: ileal tissue. These receptors were collected from an adult with Crohn's disease. Each CDR3 is given with its conserved first and last residue. The D gene is left open where the match is weak. Some rows have no size entry. The others give once, few or many, or a class for an expanded clone.

j_call v_call clone_size d_call cdr3_nt cdr3_aa
TRBJ2-1 TRBV7-2 NA TRBD2 TGTGCCAGCGGGACTAGCGGGACCTACAATGAGCAGTTCTTC CASGTSGTYNEQFF
TRBJ2-4 TRBV5-1 once NA TGCGCCAGCAGATATGACAGAGAAAACATTCAGTACTTC CASRYDRENIQYF
TRBJ1-1 TRBV10-2 NA NA TGCGCCAGCAGTGAATGGGCCATGAACACTGAAGCTTTCTTT CASSEWAMNTEAFF
TRBJ2-2 TRBV7-6 NA NA TGTGCCAGCAGCTTAGCACAGGGAAACGGGGAGCTGTTTTTT CASSLAQGNGELFF
TRBJ2-1 TRBV28 NA NA TGTGCCAGCAGGACTTCCGGGCCCAGGGGCAATGAGCAGTTCTTC CASRTSGPRGNEQFF
TRBJ2-1 TRBV9 NA TRBD2 TGTGCCAGCAGCCCGCGGGAGAAATCCTACAATGAGCAGTTCTTC CASSPREKSYNEQFF
TRBJ1-1 TRBV19 few NA TGTGCCAGTAGTATCTTGACCGGACAGTACTTGAACACTGAAGCTTTCTTT CASSILTGQYLNTEAFF
TRBJ2-7 TRBV28 NA NA TGTGCCAGCAGTTTAGTTGCAGGTTTGTCCTACGAGCAGTACTTC CASSLVAGLSYEQYF
TRBJ1-1 TRBV19 NA NA TGTGCCTGCCGGACAGCCTTGAACACTGAAGCTTTCTTT CACRTALNTEAFF
TRBJ2-1 TRBV4-3 NA NA TGCGCCAGCAGCCAAGATGATCGGGTATACAATGAGCAGTTCTTC CASSQDDRVYNEQFF
TRBJ2-1 TRBV27 once NA TGTGCCAGCAGTTTATTTGGGACTTTTTCCTACAATGAGCAGTTCTTC CASSLFGTFSYNEQFF
TRBJ2-4 TRBV5-1 NA TRBD1 TGCGCCAGCAGCTTGGCCGGGACAGCTAACCTAGCCAAAAACATTCAGTACTTC CASSLAGTANLAKNIQYF
TRBJ1-2 TRBV5-1 NA TRBD1 TGCGCCAGCAGCTTGGCGGACAGGGGGCTCGCACTCATCTATGGCTACACCTTC CASSLADRGLALIYGYTF
TRBJ1-3 TRBV28 NA NA TGTGCCAGCAGTTTATCCCCTGGGGCTACCTCTGGAAACACCATATATTTT CASSLSPGATSGNTIYF
TRBJ2-7 TRBV7-2 NA NA TGTGCCAGCAGCTTAAGAGGGTTGGAGCAGTACTTC CASSLRGLEQYF
TRBJ2-3 TRBV29-1 NA TRBD1 TGCAGCGCTTGGACAGGGGGCGCACATACGCAGTATTTT CSAWTGGAHTQYF
TRBJ2-7 TRBV19 NA NA TGTGCCAGTAGCCCGGGACACACGTACGAGCAGTACTTC CASSPGHTYEQYF
TRBJ2-1 TRBV9 NA NA TGTGCCAGCAGCGCCAGCGCAGGGCCCTACAATGAGCAGTTCTTC CASSASAGPYNEQFF
TRBJ2-3 TRBV5-6 NA NA TGTGCCAGCAGCGTCAAAGATACGCAGTATTTT CASSVKDTQYF
TRBJ1-3 TRBV9 NA NA TGTGCCAGCAGCCCCCTAACAGAGGGAAACACCATATATTTT CASSPLTEGNTIYF
TRBJ2-2 TRBV5-6 NA NA TGTGCCAGCAGCTTGTTTGGCAGGGCGAACACCGGGGAGCTGTTTTTT CASSLFGRANTGELFF
TRBJ2-1 TRBV29-1 NA TRBD1 TGCAGCGTTGAGGAGACAGGGACCTACAATGAGCAGTTCTTC CSVEETGTYNEQFF
TRBJ2-3 TRBV29-1 NA NA TGCAGCGGAAAGAGGAGCACTTACACAGATACGCAGTATTTT CSGKRSTYTDTQYF
TRBJ2-2 TRBV19 NA NA TGTGCCAGTAGTATAGGTCGCGGGGAACGGACCGGGGAGCTGTTTTTT CASSIGRGERTGELFF
TRBJ2-2 TRBV9 once NA TGTGCCAGCAGCCCCGGAGGGGGCTGGGCCGGGGAGCTGTTTTTT CASSPGGGWAGELFF
TRBJ1-3 TRBV9 few NA TGTGCCAGCAGCGTGAGGACAGATGGAAACACCATATATTTT CASSVRTDGNTIYF